This T cell receptor (beta chain) is drawn from a study of PD-1 blockade in classical Hodgkin lymphoma. Study context: The nivolumab dose that patients received was 3 mg/kg, given intravenously every 2 weeks. Overall study results and limits: Only CD4+ TCR diversity, not CD8+, had risen significantly by C4D1. No one has yet defined what causes the repertoire differences, which may be disease activity or prior therapy.

Germline V gives CDR1 SGHDN, CDR2 FVKESK. Trimming pared 0 bases from V and 4 bases from J, leaving 13 bases between. This CDR3 is 16 amino acids long. For this clone: Antigen specificity is unknown.

Time point defined: cycle 4 day 1 (C4D1), after more than 5 weeks of nivolumab. All patients experienced relapse after autologous stem cell transplantation, and brentuximab vedotin exposure was variable. The authors purified CD4+ T cells from thawed PBMCs by magnetic negative selection. TCRdb's copy holds only in-frame clones and misses some; the assay was immunoSEQ multiplex PCR. The data hold approximately 18,000 clones, with approximately 84% observed a single time. This specimen consisted of CD4+ T cells from blood, obtained before the fourth cycle of nivolumab. The sequence was obtained from a human donor with classical Hodgkin lymphoma. This rearrangement joins TRBV14 to TRBJ2-1; possibly TRBD1 for D (5 bases). CDR3 loop: CASSQDLGRKYNEQFF. DNA of the CDR3: TGTGCCAGCAGCCAAGATCTGGGGCGGAAATACAATGAGCAGTTCTTC.